Below are 14 T cell receptor beta chains sequenced from a single sample in a study of shared clonotypes between healthy human individuals. TCRdb's copy holds only in-frame clones and misses some; the assay was immunoSEQ multiplex PCR. The table records about 490,000 clones, 70% to 80% of them present only once. Sequences were obtained from PBMCs. These receptors were taken from a woman aged 40 to 55 in good health. Some clones in this sample may be carry-over from other donors' samples.

In regard to this clone: A read error may produce the germline difference seen at one junction end. The sample has other DNA sequences that encode this CDR3 too. The rearrangement joins TRBV7-7 to TRBJ2-5; possibly TRBD2 for D (6 bases). Per the germline V gene, CDR1 is SSHAT and CDR2 is FNYEAQ (reference sequence). The CDR3 loop spans 13 amino acids. This CDR3 is CASSRDFQETQYF. DNA of the CDR3: TGTGCTAGCAGCCGGGACTTCCAAGAGACCCAGTACTTC.

The chain has TRBV7-3 and TRBJ2-2; a weak D match, TRBD1 (5 bases). The CDR3 extends over 14 amino acids. The V gene lost 7 bases and the J gene lost 4 bases, with 13 bases spanning the gap. CDR1 and CDR2 (germline): SGHTA, FQGTGA. This CDR3 reads CASNLGPLTGELFF. DNA for the CDR3: TGTGCCAGCAACCTGGGGCCACTCACCGGGGAGCTGTTTTTT.

Turning to this clone: A read error may explain this, as a much larger clone is one base away. The genes are TRBV7-2 and TRBJ2-2, with no clear D. Trimming cost V 1 base and J 7 bases, with 7 bases left between them. The germline V gene has CDR1 SGHTA and CDR2 FQGNSA. The CDR3 has 13 amino acids. CDR3 DNA: TGTACCAGCAGCTTAGGGTCAAACGGGGAGCTGTTTTTT. This codes for CTSSLGSNGELFF.

With respect to this clone: A read error likely explains this, since a far larger clone differs by one base. The chain is built from TRBV7-9 and TRBJ2-7; D is undetermined. The CDR3 contains 16 residues. Germline-derived CDR1 and CDR2 are SEHNR and FQNEAQ (reference sequence). The V end lost 2 bases, the J end lost 4 bases, and 18 bases lay between the germline ends. This chain's CDR3 is CASSLISGGPSYEQYF. The CDR3 DNA reads TGTGCCAGCAGCTTAATTTCGGGCGGCCCTTCTTACGAGCAGTACTTC.

The CDR3 sequence is CSVEALEREGGEQYF. In DNA form, the CDR3 reads TGCAGCGTTGAAGCCCTGGAGCGGGAGGGCGGGGAGCAGTACTTC. V usage is TRBV29-1 and J usage is TRBJ2-7; 10 bases line up with TRBD2. Germline loops: CDR1 SQVTM, CDR2 ANQGSEA. The CDR3 has 15 amino acids. Losses at the gene ends were 1 base for V and 7 bases for J; bases not matched to a gene: 10.

The genes are TRBV25-1 and TRBJ1-2, with a weak D call TRBD1 (5 bases). CDR1 is MGHDK, CDR2 SYGVNS, per germline. Deletions cut 2 bases from V and 6 bases from J, with 16 bases between. The CDR3 contains 15 residues. CDR3 sequence (DNA): TGTGCCAGCAGTGAAGAGGGGCCAGCCGGAAATGGCTACACCTTC. It is translated as CASSEEGPAGNGYTF.

This clone has a single count. V is TRBV19 and J is TRBJ1-2, with 9 bases that match TRBD1. The V gene end was trimmed by 6 bases and the J gene end by 2 bases; junction bases not matched to a gene: 4. From germline, CDR1 is LNHDA and CDR2 SQIVND (reference sequence). The CDR3 length is 14 residues. CDR3 coding DNA: TGTGCCAGTAGCCCGACAGGGGGGAACTATGGCTACACCTTC. Encoded protein: CASSPTGGNYGYTF.

This rearrangement joins TRBV7-7 to TRBJ2-2; D uncertain. The germline gives CDR1 SSHAT, CDR2 FNYEAQ (reference sequence). This CDR3 spans 13 amino acids. V was cut by 5 bases and J by 5 bases, with 9 bases left in between. Written as DNA, the CDR3 is TGTGCCAGCAGCAGAGAACCGACCGGGGAGCTGTTTTTT. This codes for CASSREPTGELFF.

The chain has TRBV11-2 and TRBJ2-4; D gene uncertain. This CDR3 contains 16 residues. V gave up 6 bases and J gave up 3 bases, with 18 bases separating them. Germline V gives CDR1 SGHAT, CDR2 FQNNGV. The CDR3 DNA reads TGTGCCAGCAGGGATGACTCCCTGAGGAGCAAAAACATTCAGTACTTC. This translates into CASRDDSLRSKNIQYF.

The chain is built from TRBV6-5 and TRBJ2-3; D could derive from TRBD1 or TRBD2 (6 bases each). In germline, CDR1 is MNHEY, CDR2 SVGAGI. This CDR3 contains 15 residues. Deletions cut 6 bases from V and 5 bases from J, with 18 bases between. The CDR3 DNA follows: TGTGCCAGCAGGGCGACCGGGGGCGCGGTAGATACGCAGTATTTT. This sequence encodes CASRATGGAVDTQYF.

This chain uses TRBV4-3 with TRBJ2-4; D assignment may be TRBD1 or TRBD2 (5 bases each). Germline assignment: CDR1 LGHNA and CDR2 YSLEER. Trimming pared 0 bases from V and 4 bases from J, leaving 10 bases between. The CDR3 has 15 amino acids. CDR3 in amino acids: CASSQEGWGKNIQYF. DNA of the CDR3: TGCGCCAGCAGCCAAGAGGGGTGGGGGAAAAACATTCAGTACTTC.

The chain recombines TRBV18 with TRBJ2-1; 13 nucleotides agree with TRBD2. The germline V gene has CDR1 KGHSH and CDR2 LQKENI. This CDR3 is built from 16 residues. The junction had 3 bases not matched to a gene; V was cut back by 3 bases and J by 4 bases. The CDR3 loop reads CASSPGTSGTYNEQFF. CDR3 nucleotides: TGTGCCAGCTCACCTGGGACTAGCGGGACATACAATGAGCAGTTCTTC.

The sample holds a few counts of this clone. This chain's CDR3 is CASSYGEGTEAFF. For the CDR3, the DNA is TGTGCCAGCAGTTACGGGGAGGGCACTGAAGCTTTCTTT. The J gene is TRBJ1-1, the V gene TRBV6-5; D ambiguous. There are 13 residues in the CDR3. The V end lost 2 bases, the J end lost 4 bases, and 8 bases lay between the germline ends. The germline CDR1 and CDR2 sequences are MNHEY and SVGAGI.

J is TRBJ2-3 and V is TRBV5-1; no definite D call. The length of the CDR3 is 15 residues. The ends were cut back, 0 bases at V and 6 bases at J, with 14 bases in the middle. Germline loops: CDR1 SGHRS, CDR2 YFSETQ. The CDR3 loop reads CASSLASSFGDTQYF. The CDR3 DNA sequence: TGCGCCAGCAGCTTGGCCTCTTCTTTCGGGGATACGCAGTATTTT. The variable domain in full, completed from reference TRBV5-1 and TRBJ2-3, reads KAGVTQTPRYLIKTRGQQVTLSCSPISGHRSVSWYQQTPGQGLQFLFEYFSETQRNKGNFPGRFSGRQFSNSRSEMNVSTLELGDSALYLCASSLASSFGDTQYFGPGTRLTVL.